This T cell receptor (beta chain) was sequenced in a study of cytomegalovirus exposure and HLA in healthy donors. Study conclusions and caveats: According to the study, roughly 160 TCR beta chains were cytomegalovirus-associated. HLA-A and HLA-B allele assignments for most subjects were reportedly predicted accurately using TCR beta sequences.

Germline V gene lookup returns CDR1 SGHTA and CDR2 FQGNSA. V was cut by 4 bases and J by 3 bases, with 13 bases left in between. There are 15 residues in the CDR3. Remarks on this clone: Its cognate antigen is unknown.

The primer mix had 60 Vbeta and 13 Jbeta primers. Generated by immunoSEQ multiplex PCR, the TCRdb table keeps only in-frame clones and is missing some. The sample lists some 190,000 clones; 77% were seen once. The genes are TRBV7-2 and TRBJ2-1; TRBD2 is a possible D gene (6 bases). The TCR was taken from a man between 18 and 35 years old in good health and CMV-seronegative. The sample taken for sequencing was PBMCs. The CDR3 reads CASSSPSTSYNEQFF. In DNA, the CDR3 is TGTGCCAGCAGCTCACCCTCGACTAGCTACAATGAGCAGTTCTTC.